The rows below give T cell receptor beta chains drawn from one sample of a study of T cell repertoires in cytomegalovirus infection. From the reads, TCRdb called clonotypes with MiXCR, one entry per CDR3 protein. This table holds some 180,000 distinct CDR3 sequences, roughly 15% found once. The material sequenced was CD8+ T cells from PBMCs. The receptors derive from a human donor in good health (CMV status not recorded). Some clones in this sample may be carry-over from other donors' samples. Both conserved end residues are part of each CDR3. Each record gives: clone size, CDR3 length, J gene, D gene, V gene, CDR3 protein, CDR3 DNA. The D gene is left open where the match is weak. Size values are once, few and many counts, or a class for expanded clones, and some rows have none.

. | 12 | TRBJ2-1 | . | TRBV10-2 | CASSVLVNEQFF | TGCGCCAGCAGTGTCTTGGTCAATGAGCAGTTCTTC
few | 14 | TRBJ2-2 | . | TRBV5-6 | CASSLFRGTGELFF | TGTGCCAGCAGCTTGTTCAGGGGCACCGGGGAGCTGTTTTTT
few | 12 | TRBJ1-1 | . | TRBV25-1 | CASSPSGPKAFF | TGTGCCAGCAGCCCATCCGGGCCCAAAGCTTTCTTT
few | 12 | TRBJ2-2 | . | TRBV7-4 | CASSISAGELFF | TGTGCCAGCAGCATCTCGGCCGGGGAGCTGTTTTTT
few | 15 | TRBJ2-3 | TRBD1 | TRBV7-8 | CASSQRTGSTDTQYF | TGTGCCAGCAGTCAAAGGACAGGGAGCACAGATACGCAGTATTTT
few | 15 | TRBJ2-5 | TRBD1 | TRBV5-1 | CASSFEGAGQETQYF | TGCGCCAGCAGCTTTGAGGGGGCCGGTCAAGAGACCCAGTACTTC
. | 14 | TRBJ1-5 | . | TRBV7-9 | CASSSGSLNQPQHF | TGTGCCAGCAGCTCGGGATCCTTGAATCAGCCCCAGCATTTT
. | 15 | TRBJ2-7 | . | TRBV7-2 | CASSYLTTEGYEQYF | TGTGCCAGCAGCTACCTTACGACAGAGGGCTACGAGCAGTACTTC
few | 13 | TRBJ2-7 | . | TRBV12-3/TRBV12-4 | CASSLGPYYEQYF | TGTGCCAGCAGTCTTGGGCCTTACTACGAGCAGTACTTC
. | 13 | TRBJ1-1 | . | TRBV12-3/TRBV12-4 | CASSFRGVTEAFF | TGTGCCAGCAGTTTCAGGGGCGTCACTGAAGCTTTCTTT
. | 13 | TRBJ1-5 | . | TRBV15 | CATTRTVNQPQHF | TGTGCCACCACCAGGACAGTGAATCAGCCCCAGCATTTT
. | 13 | TRBJ1-2 | . | TRBV20-1 | CSARDSEGNGYTF | TGCAGTGCTAGAGATTCGGAGGGAAATGGCTACACCTTC
few | 14 | TRBJ2-7 | TRBD1 | TRBV7-9 | CASSQNRGPYEQYF | TGTGCCAGCAGCCAAAACAGGGGACCCTACGAGCAGTACTTC
many | 12 | TRBJ1-2 | . | TRBV20-1 | CSVPGPSYGYTF | TGCAGTGTTCCGGGTCCCAGCTATGGCTACACCTTC
. | 13 | TRBJ2-1 | . | TRBV7-6 | CASSFRIHNEQFF | TGTGCCAGCAGCTTCCGGATCCATAATGAGCAGTTCTTC
. | 14 | TRBJ2-3 | TRBD1 | TRBV7-6 | CASSSSKGANTQYF | TGTGCCAGCAGCTCCTCAAAGGGGGCTAATACGCAGTATTTT
. | 14 | TRBJ2-7 | . | TRBV7-2 | CASSSTRDPYEQYF | TGTGCCAGCAGCTCTACCCGGGACCCCTACGAGCAGTACTTC
. | 17 | TRBJ2-4 | TRBD1 | TRBV28 | CASREDRGRTTKNIQYF | TGTGCCAGCAGAGAGGACAGGGGGCGTACTACCAAAAACATTCAGTACTTC
few | 14 | TRBJ2-7 | TRBD2 | TRBV6-1 | CASSFSGGAYEQYF | TGTGCCAGCAGTTTTAGCGGGGGGGCCTACGAGCAGTACTTC
. | 13 | TRBJ2-3 | TRBD1 | TRBV7-6 | CASSWTGEDTQYF | TGTGCCAGCAGCTGGACAGGGGAAGATACGCAGTATTTT
many | 14 | TRBJ2-5 | TRBD1 | TRBV12-3/TRBV12-4 | CASSGTGVRETQYF | TGTGCCAGCAGTGGGACAGGAGTACGAGAGACCCAGTACTTC
few | 15 | TRBJ1-1 | . | TRBV6-2/TRBV6-3 | CASSLTGTGVTEAFF | TGTGCCAGCAGCCTAACAGGGACCGGAGTGACTGAAGCTTTCTTT
many | 12 | TRBJ2-3 | . | TRBV7-9 | CASSLGTDTQYF | TGTGCCAGCAGCTTGGGCACAGATACGCAGTATTTT
. | 16 | TRBJ2-1 | . | TRBV11-2 | CASSPNDPYSYNEQFF | TGTGCCAGCAGCCCAAACGATCCATACTCCTACAATGAGCAGTTCTTC
few | 15 | TRBJ2-2 | . | TRBV7-9 | CASSFTIQNTGELFF | TGTGCCAGCAGCTTCACCATACAGAACACCGGGGAGCTGTTTTTT
. | 14 | TRBJ2-3 | . | TRBV11-2 | CASSAVGGTDTQYF | TGTGCCAGCAGCGCCGTAGGGGGGACAGATACGCAGTATTTT
. | 15 | TRBJ2-3 | . | TRBV5-1 | CASSLEDSAADTQYF | TGCGCCAGCAGCTTGGAGGATAGCGCGGCGGATACGCAGTATTTT
. | 13 | TRBJ2-5 | TRBD2 | TRBV12-3/TRBV12-4 | CASTPSGQETQYF | TGTGCCAGCACCCCTAGCGGCCAAGAGACCCAGTACTTC
. | 13 | TRBJ1-1 | . | TRBV28 | CATRDRGVTEAFF | TGTGCCACGCGGGACCGGGGAGTCACTGAAGCTTTCTTT
. | 11 | TRBJ1-1 | . | TRBV29-1 | CSVDFPVEAFF | TGCAGCGTTGATTTCCCCGTTGAAGCTTTCTTT
few | 17 | TRBJ2-1 | TRBD2 | TRBV6-2/TRBV6-3 | CASTELGLAGINNEQFF | TGTGCCAGCACCGAATTGGGGCTAGCGGGAATCAACAATGAGCAGTTCTTC
few | 15 | TRBJ2-1 | TRBD1 | TRBV7-8 | CASSYPGTGDNEQFF | TGTGCCAGCAGCTACCCCGGGACAGGGGACAATGAGCAGTTCTTC
. | 15 | TRBJ1-5 | TRBD1 | TRBV12-3/TRBV12-4 | CASSLAGTGERPQHF | TGTGCCAGCAGTTTAGCGGGGACAGGTGAACGGCCCCAGCATTTT
few | 13 | TRBJ2-7 | . | TRBV28 | CASQTGFAYEQYF | TGTGCCAGCCAAACAGGTTTCGCCTACGAGCAGTACTTC
few | 15 | TRBJ2-1 | . | TRBV6-2/TRBV6-3 | CASSYTSSSYNEQFF | TGTGCCAGCAGTTACACCTCGAGCTCCTACAATGAGCAGTTCTTC
many | 17 | TRBJ2-5 | . | TRBV7-2 | CASSFRGRGPIGETQYF | TGTGCCAGCAGCTTCCGAGGCCGGGGGCCGATCGGGGAGACCCAGTACTTC
few | 17 | TRBJ2-3 | . | TRBV20-1 | CSAAGLRGGVYTDTQYF | TGCAGTGCGGCTGGGCTCAGGGGGGGCGTATATACAGATACGCAGTATTTT
. | 15 | TRBJ2-7 | . | TRBV7-6 | CASSLEISRDYEQYF | TGTGCCAGCAGCTTAGAAATTAGCAGGGACTACGAGCAGTACTTC
. | 13 | TRBJ2-7 | . | TRBV7-2 | CASSLGPEYEQYF | TGTGCCAGCAGCTTAGGCCCAGAATACGAGCAGTACTTC